This T cell receptor (beta chain) is drawn from a study of regulatory T cells in long-lasting Graves disease. Specified time point: newly diagnosed GD, antithyroid drugs for less than 3 months. Extracted PBMC RNA gave rise to the TCR library. This clonotype was counted between two and nine times. Building of the TCR beta libraries involved iRepertoire HTBI primers and Arm-PCR of CDR3 regions. From the multiplex PCR reads, TCRdb called clonotypes with MiXCR, one entry per CDR3 protein. This repertoire shows about 450,000 distinct CDR3 sequences, around 13% found once; its top ten account for 17%. These same records also appear under a second study, on T cells in Graves' hyperthyroidism and ophthalmopathy. That work contributes: Patients counted as stable if ophthalmopathy did not develop within 18 months. First-round RT-PCR targeting the TCR CDR3 was performed with the HTBI primer set.

The origin of this receptor is a woman aged 45-65 years with Graves disease. Sequencing used peripheral blood mononuclear cells (PBMCs), obtained at new diagnosis, from a patient treated with antithyroid drugs.

The CDR3 is CASSQDSPTGLYSNQPQHF. CDR3 bases: TGTGCCAGCAGCCAAGATTCTCCGACAGGCCTGTATAGCAATCAGCCCCAGCATTTT. The chain has TRBV3-1 and TRBJ1-5; possible D gene TRBD1, 6 bases. The V gene's germline CDR1 is LGHDT and CDR2 YNNKEL (reference sequence). Deletions cut 0 bases from V and 0 bases from J, with 18 bases between. CDR3 length equals 19 residues.